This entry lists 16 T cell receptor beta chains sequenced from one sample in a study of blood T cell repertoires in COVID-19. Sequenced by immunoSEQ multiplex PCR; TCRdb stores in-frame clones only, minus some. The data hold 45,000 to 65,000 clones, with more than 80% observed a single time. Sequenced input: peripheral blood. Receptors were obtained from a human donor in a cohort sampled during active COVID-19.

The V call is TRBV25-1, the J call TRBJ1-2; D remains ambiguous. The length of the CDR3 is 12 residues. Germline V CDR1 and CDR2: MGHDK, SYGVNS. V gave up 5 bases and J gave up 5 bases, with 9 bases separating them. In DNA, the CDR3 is TGTGCCAGCAGTCCTGACTGGTATGGCTACACCTTC. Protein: CASSPDWYGYTF.

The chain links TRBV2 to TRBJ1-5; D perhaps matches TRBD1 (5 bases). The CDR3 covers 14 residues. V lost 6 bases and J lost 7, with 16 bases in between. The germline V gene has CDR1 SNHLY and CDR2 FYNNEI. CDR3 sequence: CASSDRRSRQPQHF. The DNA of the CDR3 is TGTGCCAGCAGCGACAGACGGTCGAGGCAGCCCCAGCATTTT.

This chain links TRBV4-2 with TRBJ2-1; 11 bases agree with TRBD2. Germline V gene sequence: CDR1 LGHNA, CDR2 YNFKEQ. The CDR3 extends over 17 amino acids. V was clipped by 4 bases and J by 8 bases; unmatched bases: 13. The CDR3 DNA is TGTGCCAGCAGCCCACATAGCGGGGGGGCTCCCGCGGATGAGCAGTTCTTC. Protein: CASSPHSGGAPADEQFF.

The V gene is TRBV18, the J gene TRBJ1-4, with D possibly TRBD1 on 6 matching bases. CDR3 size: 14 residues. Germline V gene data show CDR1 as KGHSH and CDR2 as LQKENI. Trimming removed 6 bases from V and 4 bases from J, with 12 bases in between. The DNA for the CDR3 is TGTGCCAGCTCCGGACAGCTGGGTAATGAAAAACTGTTTTTT. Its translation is CASSGQLGNEKLFF.

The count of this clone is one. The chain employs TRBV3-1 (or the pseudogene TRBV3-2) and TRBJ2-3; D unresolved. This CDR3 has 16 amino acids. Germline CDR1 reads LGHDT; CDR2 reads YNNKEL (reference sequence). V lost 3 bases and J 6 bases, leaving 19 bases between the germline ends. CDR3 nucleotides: TGTGCCAGCAGCCAGCCCATGGTAGTAGCTCCGGATACGCAGTATTTT. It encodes CASSQPMVVAPDTQYF.

The CDR3 DNA is TGTGCCAGCAGTTACTATCAATCAGGGCCCCAGCCCCAGCATTTT. As protein: CASSYYQSGPQPQHF. The V and J genes are TRBV6-2 or TRBV6-3 and TRBJ1-5; possibly TRBD1 for D (5 bases). Germline values: CDR1 MNHEY, CDR2 SVGEGT. This CDR3 region has 15 residues. V was trimmed by 1 base and J by 7 bases, leaving 14 bases between them.

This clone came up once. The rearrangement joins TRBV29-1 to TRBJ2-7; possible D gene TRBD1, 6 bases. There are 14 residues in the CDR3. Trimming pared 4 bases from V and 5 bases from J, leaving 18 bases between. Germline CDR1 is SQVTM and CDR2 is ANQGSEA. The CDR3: CSVGSLQGINEQYF. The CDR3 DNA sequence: TGCAGCGTTGGCTCACTCCAGGGGATCAACGAGCAGTACTTC.

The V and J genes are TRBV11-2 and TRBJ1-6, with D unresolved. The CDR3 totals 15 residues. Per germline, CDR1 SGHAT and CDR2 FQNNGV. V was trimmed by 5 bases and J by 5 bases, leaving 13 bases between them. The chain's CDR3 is CASSHNRENNSPLHF. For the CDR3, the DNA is TGTGCCAGCAGCCATAATAGAGAAAATAATTCACCCCTCCACTTT.

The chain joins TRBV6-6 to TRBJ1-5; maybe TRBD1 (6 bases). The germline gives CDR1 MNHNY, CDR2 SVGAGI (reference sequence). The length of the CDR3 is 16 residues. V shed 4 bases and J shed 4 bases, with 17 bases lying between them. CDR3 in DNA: TGTGCCAGCAGTTTTCTTGACGGGGGGACAAATCAGCCCCAGCATTTT. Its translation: CASSFLDGGTNQPQHF.

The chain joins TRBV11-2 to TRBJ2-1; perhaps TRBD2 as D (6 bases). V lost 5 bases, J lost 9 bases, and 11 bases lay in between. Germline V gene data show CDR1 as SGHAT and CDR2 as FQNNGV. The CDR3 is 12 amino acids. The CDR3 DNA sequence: TGTGCCAGCAGCCCGACTAGTTTTGAGCAGTTCTTC. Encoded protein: CASSPTSFEQFF.

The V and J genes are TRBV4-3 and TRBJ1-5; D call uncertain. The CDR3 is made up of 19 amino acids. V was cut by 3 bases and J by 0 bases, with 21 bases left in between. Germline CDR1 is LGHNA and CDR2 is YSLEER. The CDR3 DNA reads TGCGCCAGCAGCCACCACTTCCCAGGCCAGGCTTATAGCAATCAGCCCCAGCATTTT. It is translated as CASSHHFPGQAYSNQPQHF.

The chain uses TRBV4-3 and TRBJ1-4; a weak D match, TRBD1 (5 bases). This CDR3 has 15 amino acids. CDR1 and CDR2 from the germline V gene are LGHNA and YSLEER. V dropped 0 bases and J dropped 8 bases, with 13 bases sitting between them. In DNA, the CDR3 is TGCGCCAGCAGCCAAGATTACGGACATCGCGAAAAACTGTTTTTT. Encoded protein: CASSQDYGHREKLFF.

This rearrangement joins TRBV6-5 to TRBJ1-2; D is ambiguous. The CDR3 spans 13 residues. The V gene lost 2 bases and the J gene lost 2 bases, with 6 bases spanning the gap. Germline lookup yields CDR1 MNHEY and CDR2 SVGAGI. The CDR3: CASSYGLNYGYTF. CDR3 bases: TGTGCCAGCAGTTACGGCTTGAACTATGGCTACACCTTC.

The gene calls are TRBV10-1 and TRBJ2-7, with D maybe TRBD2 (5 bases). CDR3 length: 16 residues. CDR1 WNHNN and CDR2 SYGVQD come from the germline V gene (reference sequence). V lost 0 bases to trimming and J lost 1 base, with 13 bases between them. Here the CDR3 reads CASSESRTSLSYEQYF. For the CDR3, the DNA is TGCGCCAGCAGTGAGTCCCGGACTTCCCTTTCCTACGAGCAGTACTTC.

The CDR3 DNA sequence: TGCGCCAGCAGCTTGGGGGACAGGGGGTCCTACAATGAGCAGTTCTTC. Translation gives CASSLGDRGSYNEQFF. The gene calls are TRBV5-1 and TRBJ2-1; TRBD1 matches 11 bases. Trimming cost V 0 bases and J 1 base; bases outside gene matches: 0. This CDR3 contains 16 residues. CDR1 and CDR2 (germline): SGHRS, YFSETQ. The variable domain in full, completed from reference TRBV5-1 and TRBJ2-1, reads KAGVTQTPRYLIKTRGQQVTLSCSPISGHRSVSWYQQTPGQGLQFLFEYFSETQRNKGNFPGRFSGRQFSNSRSEMNVSTLELGDSALYLCASSLGDRGSYNEQFFGPGTRLTVL.

The CDR3 loop reads CASSLSGQPQETQYF. The CDR3, as DNA: TGTGCCAGCAGCCTATCGGGACAGCCGCAAGAGACCCAGTACTTC. V usage is TRBV7-9 and J usage is TRBJ2-5; 7 bases are shared with TRBD1. Losses at the gene ends were 5 bases for V and 2 bases for J; bases not matched to a gene: 8. The CDR3 is 15 residues long. Germline lookup yields CDR1 SEHNR and CDR2 FQNEAQ (reference sequence).